This T cell receptor beta chain is drawn from a study of T cell responses to AZD1222 COVID-19 vaccine. Study results and limitations: The study found Spike-specific TCR breadth and depth rose after two AZD1222 doses.

Comments on this clone: The target antigen is unknown.

Only in-frame clones appear in the TCRdb table, and some are missing; sequencing was by immunoSEQ multiplex PCR. The table has roughly 200,000 clones, 85% to 95% seen once. Sample: peripheral blood, taken 28 days after the second dose of the MenACWY control vaccine. The clonotype was recovered from an adult who received the MenACWY meningococcal vaccine as a control.

This CDR3 reads CASSLRQEQETQYF. The CDR3 coding sequence is TGTGCCAGCTCACTTAGACAGGAACAAGAGACCCAGTACTTC. The rearrangement joins TRBV18 to TRBJ2-5; TRBD1 is a possible D gene (6 bases). The CDR3 consists of 14 residues. Germline values: CDR1 KGHSH, CDR2 LQKENI. V gave up 4 bases and J gave up 2 bases, with 11 bases separating them.